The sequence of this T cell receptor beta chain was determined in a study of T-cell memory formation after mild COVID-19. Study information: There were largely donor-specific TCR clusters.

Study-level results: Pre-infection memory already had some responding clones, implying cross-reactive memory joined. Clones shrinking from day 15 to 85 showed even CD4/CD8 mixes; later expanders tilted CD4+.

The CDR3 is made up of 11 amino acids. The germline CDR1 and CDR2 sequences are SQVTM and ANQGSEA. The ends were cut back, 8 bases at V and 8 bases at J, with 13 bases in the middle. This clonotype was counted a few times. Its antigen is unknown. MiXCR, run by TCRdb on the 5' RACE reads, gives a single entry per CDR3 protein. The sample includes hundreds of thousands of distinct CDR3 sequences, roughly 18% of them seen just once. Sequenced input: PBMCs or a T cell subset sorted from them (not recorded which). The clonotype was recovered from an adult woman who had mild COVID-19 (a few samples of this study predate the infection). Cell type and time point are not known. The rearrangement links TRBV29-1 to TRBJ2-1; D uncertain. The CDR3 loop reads CSLFLRYEQFF. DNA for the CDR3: TGCAGCCTGTTCCTAAGGTATGAGCAGTTCTTC.